This TCR beta chain was recorded in a study of CD8+ T cells in alopecia areata (dated by TCRdb to 2016 to 2019). A note on the overall study: In both human patients and the C3H/HeJ mouse model, the study applied high-throughput TCRbeta sequencing to look at T cell clonal expansion in alopecia areata. Scalp tissue and sorted CD4+ and CD8+ peripheral blood T cells from patchy and totalis/universalis alopecia areata patients and from healthy controls were covered by human TCRbeta sequencing. Scalp clonality was compared among normal scalp (n=4), patchy alopecia areata scalp (n=8), and alopecia totalis/universalis scalp (n=8). RNA was obtained with the PAXgene miRNA kit for fixed scalp, the miRNeasy kit for PBMCs, and the RNeasy kit for mouse skin. immunoSEQ multiplex PCR using 35 Vbeta forward primers and 13 Jbeta reverse primers was used to amplify TCRbeta CDR3 regions.

Summary of the overall study and its limitations: Unlike mouse skin, which is dominated by gammadelta T cells, normal human skin has resident alphabeta T cells that are also sequenced, and this complicates analysis of the scalp TCR repertoire. Compared with normal scalp, lesional scalp had higher clonality and more expanded CD8+ clones, particularly in alopecia totalis/universalis, a pattern that suggests antigenic drive. Shared TCR sequences between patients were less evident than in mice, which may be partly attributable to HLA diversity in the patient population.

In the germline V gene, CDR1 corresponds to MDHEN and CDR2 to SYDVKM. Its CDR3 holds 13 amino acids, cysteine through phenylalanine. Only the CDR3 DNA is retained, 39 bases long and in frame from the first base. V is clipped by 6 bases and J by 4 bases, and the sequence between their germline boundaries is 12 bases long. About this clone itself: Its recognized antigen is unknown. No base-level quality is on record; no much larger clone is a single base apart.

For five biomarker-study patients, CD4+ cells were further sorted into CD25+CD127- cells. From alopecia areata patients, peripheral blood was collected along with lesional scalp punch biopsies. After PBMCs were isolated by density centrifugation and stained for CD3, CD4 and CD8, a FACSAria was used to sort CD4+ and CD8+ T cells. As part of a multicenter biomarker study, untreated alopecia areata patients were recruited. Receptor libraries were prepared by the immunoSEQ multiplex PCR assay. To provide template for TCR sequencing, every sample had RNA extracted and reverse transcribed into cDNA. SuperScript III was used for first-strand cDNA synthesis, primed with a 2:1 mix of oligo-dT and random hexamers. A synthetic immune receptor repertoire was used to measure amplification bias, and any remaining bias was corrected computationally. Regarding the original processing steps: Raw reads were preprocessed to remove errors, and CDR3 was defined according to IMGT conventions as the region from the conserved cysteine to phenylalanine. Clonality was computed as 1 minus the Shannon entropy, with the entropy normalized by log2 of the number of productive unique TCRs. Whether each scalp clone was CD4 or CD8 was inferred by checking scalp TCRbeta sequences against the CD4 and CD8 repertoires from sorted blood. The clones in this table, taken by TCRdb from immuneACCESS, are in-frame only. Not every clone is retained; where verified, under half of the shortfall comes from an unresolved V gene, and the cause of the rest is unknown. The V and J calls and clone size were taken over from that table, and D and trimming were inferred from the DNA. This sample gives some 20,000 clones in total; approximately 59% of them show up just once. The ten largest clones capture less than 5.5% of the sample.

The sample consisted of CD4+ Tregs sorted from blood. This TCR was sampled from a human donor with alopecia areata. The rearrangement combines TRBV28 with TRBJ1-2; the D gene is not confidently resolved. The sequence in DNA is TGTGCCAGCAGCTCGGACGTCCTCTATGGCTACACCTTC. Its product reads: CASSSDVLYGYTF.